These 12 T cell receptor beta chains were sequenced from one sample in a study of T-cell reconstitution after alpha-beta-depleted transplantation in children. The TCRbeta library incorporated unique molecular identifiers. One entry per CDR3 protein, called by TCRdb with MiXCR from the PCR reads. The data hold 70,000 to 100,000 distinct CDR3 sequences, with 10% to 15% observed a single time. The source was PBMCs from the stem cell graft donor, collected from the stem cell graft. These receptors all come from a human donor who donated a stem cell graft to a child with inherited bone marrow failure.

This clonotype has a count of ten or more. The chain links TRBV7-2 to TRBJ2-7; D is perhaps TRBD1 (6 bases). This CDR3 is built from 13 residues. The germline V and J ends were trimmed by 5 bases and 2 bases, with 10 bases remaining between them. Looked up from germline, CDR1 is SGHTA and CDR2 is FQGNSA. The chain's CDR3 is CASSPTGPYEQYF. For the CDR3, the DNA is TGTGCCAGCAGCCCGACAGGACCCTACGAGCAGTACTTC.

This clonotype was seen at least ten times. V and J are TRBV28 and TRBJ2-2; D ambiguous. V lost 5 bases to trimming and J lost 5 bases, with 9 bases between them. The CDR3 is made up of 13 amino acids. CDR1 and CDR2 from the germline V gene are MDHEN and SYDVKM. This chain's CDR3 is CASSRYQTGELFF. Written as DNA, the CDR3 is TGTGCCAGCAGTCGTTATCAGACCGGGGAGCTGTTTTTT.

This clonotype was seen only a few times. The chain's CDR3 is CASLDGSSGANVLTF. DNA of the CDR3: TGTGCCAGCCTTGATGGGTCCTCTGGGGCCAACGTCCTGACTTTC. The chain carries TRBV2 and TRBJ2-6; D ambiguous. The CDR3 is made up of 15 amino acids. Trimming took 8 bases from V and 0 from J, leaving 11 bases between them. Per the germline V gene, CDR1 is SNHLY and CDR2 is FYNNEI.

Ten or more counts support this clonotype. The chain uses TRBV5-1 and TRBJ2-7; TRBD2 is a possible D gene (6 bases). CDR3 length: 14 residues. Germline values: CDR1 SGHRS, CDR2 YFSETQ. Deletions cut 4 bases from V and 7 bases from J, with 18 bases between. CDR3 DNA sequence: TGCGCCAGCAGCGAGGGGACTGGAATTTGGGAGCAGTACTTC. This gives the protein CASSEGTGIWEQYF.

V usage is TRBV18 and J usage is TRBJ2-7, with TRBD2 matching over 8 bases. There are 14 residues in the CDR3. J lost 1 base, V lost 6 bases, and 5 bases had no gene match. The V gene's germline CDR1 is KGHSH and CDR2 LQKENI. This CDR3 reads CASSPGLVSYEQYF. CDR3 in DNA: TGTGCCAGCTCCCCGGGACTAGTGTCCTACGAGCAGTACTTC.

Many counts were recorded for this clonotype. The chain combines TRBV5-6 with TRBJ2-7; D is undetermined. The V and J ends lost 6 bases and 2 bases respectively, with 9 bases between them. Germline V gene lookup returns CDR1 SGHDT and CDR2 YYEEEE. The CDR3 is 12 residues long. The CDR3 DNA sequence: TGTGCCAGCAACGGACCGGCCTACGAGCAGTACTTC. Protein product: CASNGPAYEQYF.

This clonotype has a count of ten or more. This rearrangement joins TRBV5-4 to TRBJ2-1; 8 nucleotides line up with TRBD2. Germline CDR1 is SGHNT and CDR2 is YYREEE (reference sequence). The CDR3 sequence is 14 residues long. J was trimmed by 8 bases and V by 2 bases; bases with no gene match: 6. The CDR3 here is CASSFTGGRDEQFF. The CDR3 DNA reads TGTGCCAGCAGCTTCACGGGGGGGAGAGATGAGCAGTTCTTC. Combining the CDR3 with reference TRBV5-4 and TRBJ2-1 gives the whole variable domain ETGVTQSPTHLIKTRGQQVTLRCSSQSGHNTVSWYQQALGQGPQFIFQYYREEENGRGNFPPRFSGLQFPNYSSELNVNALELDDSALYLCASSFTGGRDEQFFGPGTRLTVL.

This clonotype was seen at least ten times. The chain is built from TRBV5-4 and TRBJ2-1; the match to TRBD2 covers 8 bases. The CDR3 covers 14 residues. The V gene's germline CDR1 is SGHNT and CDR2 YYREEE (reference sequence). With 4 bases clipped from V and 5 bases from J, the junction kept 5 bases outside the gene matches. CDR3 sequence: CASSTGGGNNEQFF. CDR3 sequence (DNA): TGTGCCAGCAGCACCGGGGGGGGAAACAATGAGCAGTTCTTC. The full variable domain, rest sourced from reference TRBV5-4 and TRBJ2-1, is ETGVTQSPTHLIKTRGQQVTLRCSSQSGHNTVSWYQQALGQGPQFIFQYYREEENGRGNFPPRFSGLQFPNYSSELNVNALELDDSALYLCASSTGGGNNEQFFGPGTRLTVL.

This clonotype has a count of ten or more. The CDR3 here is CASSLSAGVRELFF. CDR3 sequence (DNA): TGTGCCAGCAGCTTAAGCGCAGGCGTCCGGGAGCTGTTTTTT. This chain links TRBV7-2 with TRBJ2-2; D is uncertain. Trimming cost V 2 bases and J 9 bases, with 13 bases left between them. This CDR3 is 14 amino acids long. The V gene's germline CDR1 is SGHTA and CDR2 FQGNSA.

This clonotype has ten or more counts. CDR3 amino acids: CASSGIMSYEQYF. In DNA, the CDR3 is TGTGCCAGCTCAGGGATCATGTCCTACGAGCAGTACTTC. This chain joins TRBV10-3 and TRBJ2-7; D is possibly TRBD1 (5 bases). Germline assignment: CDR1 ENHRY and CDR2 SYGVKD. Trimming removed 10 bases at V and 1 base at J, with 14 bases between. This CDR3 is built from 13 residues.

CDR3 sequence reads: CASSSLDRGYENEQFF. CDR3 nucleotides: TGTGCCAGCAGTTCCCTGGACAGGGGGTACGAGAATGAGCAGTTCTTC. The V call is TRBV12-3 or TRBV12-4, the J call TRBJ2-1, with 10 bases fitting TRBD1. V lost 4 bases to trimming and J lost 7 bases; unmatched junction nucleotides: 10. The CDR3 contains 16 residues.

In its sample, this clonotype was seen many times. The CDR3 protein is CASSLLAGTDTQYF. Here the CDR3 DNA reads TGTGCCAGCAGCTTACTAGCGGGAACAGATACGCAGTATTTT. The chain carries TRBV7-2 and TRBJ2-3, with 9 bases fitting TRBD2. Germline V lookup: CDR1 SGHTA, CDR2 FQGNSA. Germline trimming cut 2 bases from V and 3 bases from J; bases unmatched to any gene: 0. The CDR3 runs to 14 residues. Based on the CDR3 plus reference TRBV7-2 and TRBJ2-3, the full variable domain is GAGVSQSPSNKVTEKGKDVELRCDPISGHTALYWYRQSLGQGLEFLIYFQGNSAPDKSGLPSDRFSAERTGGSVSTLTIQRTQQEDSAVYLCASSLLAGTDTQYFGPGTRLTVL.